These T cell receptor beta chains were read from a single sample in a study of shared clonotypes between healthy human individuals. Produced via immunoSEQ multiplex PCR; TCRdb's table is partial and in-frame only. The sample has nearly 1,000,000 clones, around three quarters seen once. Sequencing input: memory CD4+ T cells sorted from blood. These receptors came from a man aged 18 to 35 in good health. The CDR3 runs from the conserved cysteine through the conserved F or W.

>TRBJ1-5|TRBV11-2
CASSLDGGRDQPQHF
>TRBJ2-3|TRBV7-3
CASSSYGSTDTQYF
>TRBJ2-1|TRBV19
CASFRGSRYNEQFF
>TRBJ2-7|TRBV18
CASSPPARYEQYF
>TRBJ2-7|TRBV13
CASSSGTVSLYEQYF
>TRBJ2-2|TRBV5-1
CASSLMGTGSTGELFF
>TRBJ1-1|TRBV4-1
CASSQSDPGTGAYTEAFF
>TRBJ2-5|TRBV29-1
CSVEPATVAGTQYF
>TRBJ1-6|TRBV12-5
CASGLDRGPNSPLHF
>TRBJ1-6|TRBV30
CAWTPNQGSLNSPLHF
>TRBJ2-5|TRBV30
CAWSGLRETQYF
>TRBJ2-2|TRBV6-6
CAGGGQGNTGELFF
>TRBJ2-3|TRBV5-1
CASSLPQGGVTDTQYF
>TRBJ1-2|TRBV15
CATSRGTGEGYTF
>TRBJ2-3|TRBV5-8
CASSLAGAGTRGTDTQYF
>TRBJ2-5|TRBV19
CASSKQGLKGETQYF
>TRBJ1-2|TRBV30
CASQFKDRLYGYTF
>TRBJ2-1|TRBV7-9
CASSLAGGPVEFF
>TRBJ2-7|TRBV14
CASSQGAYSEQYF
>TRBJ2-3|TRBV7-6
CASRATGEPTDTQYF
>TRBJ2-1|TRBV29-1
CSLVAGGPGNNEQFF
>TRBJ2-3|TRBV2
CASSYTSSSTDTQYF
>TRBJ2-1|TRBV2
CASRLAGGLPFF
>TRBJ1-1|TRBV25-1
CASSGQGLRANTEAFF
>TRBJ2-3|TRBV27
CASRGGGPTDTQYF
>TRBJ1-3|TRBV18
CASSPGTFSGNTIYF
>TRBJ1-4|TRBV7-8
CASSFPGQRGEKLFF
>TRBJ2-2|TRBV10-1
CASSDRLTGELFF
>TRBJ2-3|TRBV5-4
CASSLSGLVTTDTQYF
>TRBJ1-5|TRBV7-9
CASSLDGRDRQPQHF
>TRBJ1-2|TRBV7-9
CASSLSLGDSFF
>TRBJ1-6|TRBV2
CASSEDWGSYNSPLHF